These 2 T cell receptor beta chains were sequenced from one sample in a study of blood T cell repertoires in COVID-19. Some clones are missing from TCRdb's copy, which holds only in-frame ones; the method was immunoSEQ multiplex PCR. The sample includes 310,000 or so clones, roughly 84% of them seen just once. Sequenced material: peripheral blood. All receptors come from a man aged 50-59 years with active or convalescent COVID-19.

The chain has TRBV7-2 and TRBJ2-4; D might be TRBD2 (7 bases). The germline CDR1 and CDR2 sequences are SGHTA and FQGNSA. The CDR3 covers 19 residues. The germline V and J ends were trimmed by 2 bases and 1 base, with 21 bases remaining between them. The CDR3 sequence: CASSLRKRGGQLAKNIQYF. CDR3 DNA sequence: TGTGCCAGCAGCTTAAGGAAGCGGGGTGGACAGCTGGCCAAAAACATTCAGTACTTC. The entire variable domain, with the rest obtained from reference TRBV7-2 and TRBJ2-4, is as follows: GAGVSQSPSNKVTEKGKDVELRCDPISGHTALYWYRQSLGQGLEFLIYFQGNSAPDKSGLPSDRFSAERTGGSVSTLTIQRTQQEDSAVYLCASSLRKRGGQLAKNIQYFGAGTRLSVL.

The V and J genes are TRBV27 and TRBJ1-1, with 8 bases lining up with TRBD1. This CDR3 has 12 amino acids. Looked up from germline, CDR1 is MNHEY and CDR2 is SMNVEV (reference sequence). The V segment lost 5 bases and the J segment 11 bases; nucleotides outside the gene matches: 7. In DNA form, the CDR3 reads TGTGCCAGCAGTAAGGACAGGGCCCGGGCTTTCTTT. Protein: CASSKDRARAFF.